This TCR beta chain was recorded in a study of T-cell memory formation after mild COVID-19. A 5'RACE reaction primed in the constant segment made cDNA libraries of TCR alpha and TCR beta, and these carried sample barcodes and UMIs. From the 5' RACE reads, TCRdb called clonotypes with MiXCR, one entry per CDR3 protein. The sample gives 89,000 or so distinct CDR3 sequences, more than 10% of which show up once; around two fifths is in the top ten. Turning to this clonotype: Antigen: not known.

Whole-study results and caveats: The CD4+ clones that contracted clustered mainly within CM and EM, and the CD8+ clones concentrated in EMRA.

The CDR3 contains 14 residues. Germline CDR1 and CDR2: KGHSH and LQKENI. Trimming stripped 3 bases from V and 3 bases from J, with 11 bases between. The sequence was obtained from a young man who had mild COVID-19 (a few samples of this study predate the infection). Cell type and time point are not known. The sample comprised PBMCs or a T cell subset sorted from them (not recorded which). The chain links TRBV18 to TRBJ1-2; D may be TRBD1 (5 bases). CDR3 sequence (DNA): TGTGCCAGCTCACCCCGGGACTTATACTATGGCTACACCTTC. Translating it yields CASSPRDLYYGYTF.